This T cell receptor beta chain came from a study of metastatic and nonmetastatic thyroid tumors. TCRdb reanalyzed the PCR reads with MiXCR. The table records 30,000 to 35,000 clones, about 30% of them present only once. V was shortened by 5 bases and J by 3 bases, with 12 bases between the two germline ends. Germline V CDR1 and CDR2: MDHEN, SYDVKM. CDR3 size: 14 residues. At least ten counts were recorded for this clone. There were no patients who had received any treatment before thyroid surgery. The specimen sequenced was blood. This TCR was sampled from a female donor with papillary thyroid cancer or a benign thyroid nodule (not recorded which). Some clones in this sample may be carry-over from other donors' samples. V gene TRBV28 combines with J gene TRBJ2-3, with TRBD1 as a possible D gene (5 bases). This CDR3 reads CASSRRQSTDTQYF. Here the CDR3 DNA reads TGTGCCAGCAGTCGGCGACAGTCTACAGATACGCAGTATTTT.